The 4 T cell receptor beta chains presented below share a single source sample, sequenced in a study of cytomegalovirus exposure and HLA in healthy donors. PCR employed 60 Vbeta and 13 Jbeta primers. Measured with immunoSEQ multiplex PCR; TCRdb has only the in-frame clones, and not every one. Among some 98,000 clones, about 81% were seen once, and the ten largest hold about 1.5%. Sequencing was performed on PBMCs. Every receptor here comes from a man aged 35-49 years in good health and CMV-seronegative.

This chain connects TRBV6-1 to TRBJ1-1; D perhaps matches TRBD1 (5 bases). V dropped 6 bases and J dropped 1 base, with 9 bases sitting between them. The germline V gene has CDR1 MNHNS and CDR2 SASEGT. The CDR3 is 13 residues long. CDR3 bases: TGTGCCAGCAGGCGACAGACGAACACTGAAGCTTTCTTT. Its protein is CASRRQTNTEAFF.

This chain connects TRBV29-1 to TRBJ2-7; TRBD2 agrees at 7 bases. Trimming removed 0 bases from V and 7 bases from J; junction bases left unmatched: 12. Germline CDR1 reads SQVTM; CDR2 reads ANQGSEA. The CDR3 has 15 residues. In DNA form, the CDR3 reads TGCAGCGTTGAAGACCCTATCGGGGGGATCTCGGAGCAGTACTTC. Translated: CSVEDPIGGISEQYF.

This chain links TRBV5-6 with TRBJ2-7, with a weak D call TRBD1 (5 bases). V lost 0 bases and J lost 2, with 12 bases in between. The CDR3 has 15 residues. Germline CDR1 SGHDT, CDR2 YYEEEE. CDR3: CASSLAGKGTYEQYF. CDR3 nucleotides: TGTGCCAGCAGCTTGGCAGGGAAGGGCACCTACGAGCAGTACTTC.

V is TRBV5-1 and J is TRBJ2-1, with 11 bases aligning to TRBD2. Trimming at V came to 4 bases and at J to 4 bases, leaving 4 bases not matched to a gene. The CDR3 extends over 15 amino acids. From germline, CDR1 is SGHRS and CDR2 YFSETQ. The CDR3 here is CASSLSGGGYNEQFF. CDR3 nucleotide sequence: TGCGCCAGCAGCCTTAGCGGGGGGGGTTACAATGAGCAGTTCTTC.